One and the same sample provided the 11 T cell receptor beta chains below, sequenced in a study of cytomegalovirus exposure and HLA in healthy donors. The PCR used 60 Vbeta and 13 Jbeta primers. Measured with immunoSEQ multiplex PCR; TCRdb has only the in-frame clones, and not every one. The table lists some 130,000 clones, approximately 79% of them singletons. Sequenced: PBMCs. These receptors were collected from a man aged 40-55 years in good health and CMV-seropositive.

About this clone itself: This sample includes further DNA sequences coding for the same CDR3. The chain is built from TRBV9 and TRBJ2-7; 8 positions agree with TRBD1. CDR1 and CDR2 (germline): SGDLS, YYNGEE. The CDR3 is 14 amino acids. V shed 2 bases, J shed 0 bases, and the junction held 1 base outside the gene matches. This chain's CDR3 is CASSVTGGSYEQYF. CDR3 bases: TGTGCCAGCAGCGTTACAGGGGGCTCCTACGAGCAGTACTTC. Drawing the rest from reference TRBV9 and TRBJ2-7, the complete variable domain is DSGVTQTPKHLITATGQRVTLRCSPRSGDLSVYWYQQSLDQGLQFLIQYYNGEERAKGNILERFSAQQFPDLHSELNLSSLELGDSALYFCASSVTGGSYEQYFGPGTRLTVT.

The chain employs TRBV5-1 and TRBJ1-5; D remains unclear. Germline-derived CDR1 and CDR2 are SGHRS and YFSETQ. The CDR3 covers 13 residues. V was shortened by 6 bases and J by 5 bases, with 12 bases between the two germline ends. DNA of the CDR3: TGCGCCAGCACCTCCCTTCCTGATCAGCCCCAGCATTTT. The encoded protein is CASTSLPDQPQHF.

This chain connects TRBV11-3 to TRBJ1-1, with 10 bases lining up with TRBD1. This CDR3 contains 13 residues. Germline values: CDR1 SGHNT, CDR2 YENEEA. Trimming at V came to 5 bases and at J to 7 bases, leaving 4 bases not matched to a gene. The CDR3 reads CASSVGTGVEAFF. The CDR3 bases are TGTGCCAGCAGCGTAGGGACAGGGGTTGAAGCTTTCTTT.

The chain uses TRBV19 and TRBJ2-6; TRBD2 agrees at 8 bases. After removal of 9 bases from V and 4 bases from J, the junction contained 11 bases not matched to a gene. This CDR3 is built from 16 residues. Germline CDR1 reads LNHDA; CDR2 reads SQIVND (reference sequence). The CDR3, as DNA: TGTGCCAGCGGGGCAGCCCGGGGGGGAGGGGCCAACGTCCTGACTTTC. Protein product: CASGAARGGGANVLTF.

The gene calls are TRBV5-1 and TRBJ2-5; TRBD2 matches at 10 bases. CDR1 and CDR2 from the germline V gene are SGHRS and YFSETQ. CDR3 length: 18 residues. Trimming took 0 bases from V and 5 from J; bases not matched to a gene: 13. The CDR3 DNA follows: TGCGCCAGCAGCTTGGGGGCTAGCGGGGGACAAGAGGGTGAGACCCAGTACTTC. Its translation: CASSLGASGGQEGETQYF.

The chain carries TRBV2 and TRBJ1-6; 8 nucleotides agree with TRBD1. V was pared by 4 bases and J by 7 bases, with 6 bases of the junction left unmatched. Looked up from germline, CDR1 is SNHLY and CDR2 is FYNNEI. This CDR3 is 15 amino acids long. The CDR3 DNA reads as TGTGCCAGCAGTGGTCAGGGGGCTTGGAATTCACCCCTCCACTTT. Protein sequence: CASSGQGAWNSPLHF.

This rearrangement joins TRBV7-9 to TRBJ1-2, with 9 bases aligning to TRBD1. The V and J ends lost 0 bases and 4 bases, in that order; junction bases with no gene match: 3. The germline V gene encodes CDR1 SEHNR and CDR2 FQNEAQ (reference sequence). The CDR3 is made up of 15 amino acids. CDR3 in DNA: TGTGCCAGCAGCTTAGCCCGGACAGGGGCCTATGGCTACACCTTC. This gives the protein CASSLARTGAYGYTF.

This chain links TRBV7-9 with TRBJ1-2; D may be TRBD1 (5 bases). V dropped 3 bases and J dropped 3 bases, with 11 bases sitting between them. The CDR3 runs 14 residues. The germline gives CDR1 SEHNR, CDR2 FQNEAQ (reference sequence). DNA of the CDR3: TGTGCCAGCAGCTTGGACGGGGACTACTATGGCTACACCTTC. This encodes CASSLDGDYYGYTF.

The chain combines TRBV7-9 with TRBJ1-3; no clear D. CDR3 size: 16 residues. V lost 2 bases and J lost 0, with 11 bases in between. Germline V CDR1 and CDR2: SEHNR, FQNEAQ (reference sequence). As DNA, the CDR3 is TGTGCCAGCAGCTTATGGAGGCCGAACTCTGGAAACACCATATATTTT. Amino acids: CASSLWRPNSGNTIYF.

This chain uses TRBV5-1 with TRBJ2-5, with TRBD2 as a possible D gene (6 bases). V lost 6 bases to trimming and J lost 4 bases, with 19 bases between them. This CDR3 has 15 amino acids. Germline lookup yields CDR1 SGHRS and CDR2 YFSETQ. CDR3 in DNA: TGCGCCAGCACCCCGTCCGGGAGCGTGGCAGAGACCCAGTACTTC. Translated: CASTPSGSVAETQYF.

CDR3: CASSASGRWADTQYF. The DNA of the CDR3 is TGTGCCAGTAGTGCTAGCGGGAGATGGGCAGATACGCAGTATTTT. The chain is built from TRBV19 and TRBJ2-3; 10 bases line up with TRBD2. Germline V gene sequence: CDR1 LNHDA, CDR2 SQIVND (reference sequence). The trim removed 5 bases at V and 4 bases at J, leaving 6 bases unmatched. This CDR3 is 15 amino acids long.